This record covers a single T cell receptor beta chain. The data originate from a study of cytomegalovirus exposure and HLA in healthy donors. PCR used 60 Vbeta primers and 13 Jbeta primers. Assay: immunoSEQ multiplex PCR; the TCRdb copy retains only in-frame clones and omits some. The table records some 110,000 clones, just under 75% of them present only once. Germline V CDR1 and CDR2: LNHDA, SQIVND (reference sequence). This CDR3 has 14 residues. After removal of 6 bases from V and 7 bases from J, the junction contained 9 bases not matched to a gene. The sequence came from a man aged 60 to 69 in good health and CMV-seropositive. Source material: PBMCs. The chain joins TRBV19 to TRBJ1-5; 7 nucleotides line up with TRBD1. The CDR3 DNA is TGTGCCAGTAGCCCGGGACAGCCCCTACAGCCCCAGCATTTT. It encodes CASSPGQPLQPQHF.